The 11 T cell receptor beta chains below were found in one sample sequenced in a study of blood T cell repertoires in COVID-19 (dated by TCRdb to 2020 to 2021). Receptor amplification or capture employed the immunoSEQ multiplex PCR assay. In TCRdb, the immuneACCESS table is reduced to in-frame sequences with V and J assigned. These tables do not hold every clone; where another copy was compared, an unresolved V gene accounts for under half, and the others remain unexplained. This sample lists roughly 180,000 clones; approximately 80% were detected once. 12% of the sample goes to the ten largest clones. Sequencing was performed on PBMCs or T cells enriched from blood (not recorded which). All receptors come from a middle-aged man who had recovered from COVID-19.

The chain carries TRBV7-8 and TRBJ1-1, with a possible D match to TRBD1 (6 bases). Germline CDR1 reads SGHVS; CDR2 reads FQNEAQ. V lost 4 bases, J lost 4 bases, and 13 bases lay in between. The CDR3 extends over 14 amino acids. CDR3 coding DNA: TGTGCCAGCAGCTCCTGGACAGCCGGCACTGAAGCTTTCTTT. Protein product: CASSSWTAGTEAFF. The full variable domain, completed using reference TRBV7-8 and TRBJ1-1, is GAGVSQSPRYKVAKRGQDVALRCDPISGHVSLFWYQQALGQGPEFLTYFQNEAQLDKSGLPSDRFFAERPEGSVSTLKIQRTQQEDSAVYLCASSSWTAGTEAFFGQGTRLTVV.

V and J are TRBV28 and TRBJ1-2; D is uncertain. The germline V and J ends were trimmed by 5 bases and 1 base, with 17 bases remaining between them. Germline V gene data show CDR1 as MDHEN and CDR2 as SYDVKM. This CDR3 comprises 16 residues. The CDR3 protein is CASSPGSEVLNYGYTF. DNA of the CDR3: TGTGCCAGCAGTCCCGGGTCAGAAGTGCTTAACTATGGCTACACCTTC.

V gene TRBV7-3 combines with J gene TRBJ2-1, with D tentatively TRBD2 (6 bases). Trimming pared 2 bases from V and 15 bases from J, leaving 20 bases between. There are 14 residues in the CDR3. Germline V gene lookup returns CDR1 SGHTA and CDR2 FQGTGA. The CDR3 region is CASSLDGGGMGRFF. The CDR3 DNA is TGTGCCAGCAGCTTAGATGGTGGCGGGATGGGTCGGTTCTTC.

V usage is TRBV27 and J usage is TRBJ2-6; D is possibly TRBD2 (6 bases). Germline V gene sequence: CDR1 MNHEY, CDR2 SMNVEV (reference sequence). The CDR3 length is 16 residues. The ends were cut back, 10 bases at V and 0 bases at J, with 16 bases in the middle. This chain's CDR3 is CATGGTGISGANVLTF. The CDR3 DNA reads TGTGCCACCGGGGGAACAGGTATCTCTGGGGCCAACGTCCTGACTTTC.

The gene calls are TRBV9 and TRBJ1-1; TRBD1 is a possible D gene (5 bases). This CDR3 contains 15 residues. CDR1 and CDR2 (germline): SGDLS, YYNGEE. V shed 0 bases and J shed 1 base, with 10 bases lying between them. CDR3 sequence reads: CASSVEGQPNTEAFF. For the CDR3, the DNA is TGTGCCAGCAGCGTAGAGGGGCAACCGAACACTGAAGCTTTCTTT.

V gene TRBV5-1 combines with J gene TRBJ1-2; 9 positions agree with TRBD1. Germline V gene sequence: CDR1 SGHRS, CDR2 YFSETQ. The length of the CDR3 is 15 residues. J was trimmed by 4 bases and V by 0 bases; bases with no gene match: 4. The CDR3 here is CASSLGTGEVYGYTF. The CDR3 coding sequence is TGCGCCAGCAGCTTGGGGACAGGGGAAGTCTATGGCTACACCTTC.

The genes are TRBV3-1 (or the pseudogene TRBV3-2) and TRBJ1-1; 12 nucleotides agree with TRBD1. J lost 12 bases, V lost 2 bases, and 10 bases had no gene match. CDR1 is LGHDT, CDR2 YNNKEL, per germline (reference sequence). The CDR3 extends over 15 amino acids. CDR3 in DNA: TGTGCCAGCAGCCAAATTGCCGGGACAGGGGGCCGTACTTTCTTT. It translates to CASSQIAGTGGRTFF.

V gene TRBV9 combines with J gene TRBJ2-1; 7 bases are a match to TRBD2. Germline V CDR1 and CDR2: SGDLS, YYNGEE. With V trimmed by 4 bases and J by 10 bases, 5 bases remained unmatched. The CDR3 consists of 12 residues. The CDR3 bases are TGTGCCAGCAGCACCACTAGCGTCGAGCAGTTCTTC. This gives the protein CASSTTSVEQFF.

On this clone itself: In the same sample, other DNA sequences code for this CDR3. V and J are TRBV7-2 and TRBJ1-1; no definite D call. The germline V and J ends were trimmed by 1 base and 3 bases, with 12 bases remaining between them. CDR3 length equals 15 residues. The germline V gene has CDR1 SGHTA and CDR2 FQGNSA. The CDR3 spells CASSLVGSGDTEAFF. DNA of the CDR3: TGTGCCAGCAGCTTAGTGGGGTCCGGGGACACTGAAGCTTTCTTT.

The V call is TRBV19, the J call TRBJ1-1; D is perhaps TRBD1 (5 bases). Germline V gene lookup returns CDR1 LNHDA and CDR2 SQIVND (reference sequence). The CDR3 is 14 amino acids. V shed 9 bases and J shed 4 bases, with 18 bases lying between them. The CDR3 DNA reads TGTGCCAGCCGGCTCGGGGGTCCCGTCACTGAAGCTTTCTTT. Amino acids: CASRLGGPVTEAFF. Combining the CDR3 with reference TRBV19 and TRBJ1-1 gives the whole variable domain DGGITQSPKYLFRKEGQNVTLSCEQNLNHDAMYWYRQDPGQGLRLIYYSQIVNDFQKGDIAEGYSVSREKKESFPLTVTSAQKNPTAFYLCASRLGGPVTEAFFGQGTRLTVV.

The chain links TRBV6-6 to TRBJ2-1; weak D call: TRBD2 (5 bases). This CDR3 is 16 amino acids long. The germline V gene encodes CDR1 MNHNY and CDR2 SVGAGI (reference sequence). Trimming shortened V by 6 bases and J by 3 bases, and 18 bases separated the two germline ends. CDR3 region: CASSLKHGVIYNEQFF. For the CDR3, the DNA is TGTGCCAGCAGCCTCAAGCACGGGGTCATCTACAATGAGCAGTTCTTC.